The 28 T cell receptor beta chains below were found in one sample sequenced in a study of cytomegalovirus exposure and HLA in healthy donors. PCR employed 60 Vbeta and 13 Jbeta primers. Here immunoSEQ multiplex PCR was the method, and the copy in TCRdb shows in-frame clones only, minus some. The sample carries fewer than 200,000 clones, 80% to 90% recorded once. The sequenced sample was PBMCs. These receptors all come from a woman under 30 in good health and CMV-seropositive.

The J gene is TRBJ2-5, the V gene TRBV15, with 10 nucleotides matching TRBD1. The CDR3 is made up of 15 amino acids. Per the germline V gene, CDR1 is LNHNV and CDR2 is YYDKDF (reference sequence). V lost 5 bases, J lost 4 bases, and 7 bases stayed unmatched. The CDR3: CATSGDRGVGETQYF. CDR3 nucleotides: TGTGCCACCAGCGGGGACAGGGGTGTAGGAGAGACCCAGTACTTC.

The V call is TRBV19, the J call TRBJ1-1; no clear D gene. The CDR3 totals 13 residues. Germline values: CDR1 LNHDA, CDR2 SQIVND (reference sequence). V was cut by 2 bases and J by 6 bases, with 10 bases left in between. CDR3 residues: CASSINEEAEAFF. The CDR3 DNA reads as TGTGCCAGTAGTATAAATGAGGAAGCTGAAGCTTTCTTT.

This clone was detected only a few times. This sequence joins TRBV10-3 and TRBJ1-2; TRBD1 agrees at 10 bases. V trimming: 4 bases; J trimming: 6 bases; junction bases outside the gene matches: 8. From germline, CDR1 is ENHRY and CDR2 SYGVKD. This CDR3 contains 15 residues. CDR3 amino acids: CAISVRDRGSDGYTF. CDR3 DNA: TGTGCCATCAGTGTACGGGACAGGGGCTCCGATGGCTACACCTTC.

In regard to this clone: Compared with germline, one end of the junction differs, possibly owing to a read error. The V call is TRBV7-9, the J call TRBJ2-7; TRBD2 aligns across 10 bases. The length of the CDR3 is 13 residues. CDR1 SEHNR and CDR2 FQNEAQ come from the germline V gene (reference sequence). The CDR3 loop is CSSGGGISYEQYF. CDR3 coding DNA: TGTTCCAGCGGGGGGGGGATAAGCTACGAGCAGTACTTC.

The DNA of the CDR3 is TGTGCCAGCAGCCAACAACAGGGGGCGGATGGCTACACCTTC. This encodes CASSQQQGADGYTF. This rearrangement joins TRBV5-4 to TRBJ1-2, with 9 bases identical to TRBD1. Germline assignment: CDR1 SGHNT and CDR2 YYREEE (reference sequence). The junction had 7 bases not matched to a gene; V was cut back by 4 bases and J by 6 bases. This CDR3 is built from 14 residues.

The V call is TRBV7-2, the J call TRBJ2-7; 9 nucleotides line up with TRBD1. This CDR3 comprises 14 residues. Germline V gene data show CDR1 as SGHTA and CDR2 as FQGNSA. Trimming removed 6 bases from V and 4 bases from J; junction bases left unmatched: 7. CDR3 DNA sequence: TGTGCCAGCAGTAACAGGGGGCGCATTTACGAGCAGTACTTC. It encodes CASSNRGRIYEQYF.

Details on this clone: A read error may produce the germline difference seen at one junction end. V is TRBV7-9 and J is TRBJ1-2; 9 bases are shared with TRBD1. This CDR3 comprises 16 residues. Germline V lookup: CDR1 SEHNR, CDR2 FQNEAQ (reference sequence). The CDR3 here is CASSLESGGQGRHLLF. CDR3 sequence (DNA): TGTGCCAGCAGCTTAGAAAGTGGGGGACAGGGAAGGCACCTACTCTTC. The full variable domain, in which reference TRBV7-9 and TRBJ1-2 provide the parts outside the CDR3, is DTGVSQNPRHKITKRGQNVTFRCDPISEHNRLYWYRQTLGQGPEFLTYFQNEAQLEKSRLLSDRFSAERPKGSFSTLEIQRTEQGDSAMYLCASSLESGGQGRHLLFGSGTRLTVV.

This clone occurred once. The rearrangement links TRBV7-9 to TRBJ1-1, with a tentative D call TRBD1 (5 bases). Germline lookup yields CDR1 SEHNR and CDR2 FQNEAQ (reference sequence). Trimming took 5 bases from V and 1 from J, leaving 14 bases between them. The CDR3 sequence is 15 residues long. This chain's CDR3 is CASSVSGTRNTEAFF. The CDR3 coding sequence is TGTGCCAGCAGCGTATCCGGGACTCGGAACACTGAAGCTTTCTTT.

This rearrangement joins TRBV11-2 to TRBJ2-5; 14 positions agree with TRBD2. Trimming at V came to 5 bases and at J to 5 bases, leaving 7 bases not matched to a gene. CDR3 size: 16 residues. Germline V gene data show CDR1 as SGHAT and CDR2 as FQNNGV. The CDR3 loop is CASSQRLAGGHETQYF. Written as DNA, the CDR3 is TGTGCCAGCAGCCAGCGACTAGCGGGGGGGCACGAGACCCAGTACTTC. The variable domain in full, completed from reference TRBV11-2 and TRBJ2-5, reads EAGVAQSPRYKIIEKRQSVAFWCNPISGHATLYWYQQILGQGPKLLIQFQNNGVVDDSQLPKDRFSAERLKGVDSTLKIQPAKLEDSAVYLCASSQRLAGGHETQYFGPGTRLLVL.

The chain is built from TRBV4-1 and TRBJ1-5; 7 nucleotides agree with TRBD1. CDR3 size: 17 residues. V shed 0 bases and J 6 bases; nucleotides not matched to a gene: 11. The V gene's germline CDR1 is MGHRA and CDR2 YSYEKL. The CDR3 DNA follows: TGCGCCAGCAGCCAAGAGGGAAGACAGGGAACGCGTCAGCCCCAGCATTTT. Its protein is CASSQEGRQGTRQPQHF.

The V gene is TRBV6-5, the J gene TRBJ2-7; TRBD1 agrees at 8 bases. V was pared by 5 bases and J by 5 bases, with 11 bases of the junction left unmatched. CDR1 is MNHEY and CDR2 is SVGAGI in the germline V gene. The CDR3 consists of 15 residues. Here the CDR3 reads CASSGQGAPIHEQYF. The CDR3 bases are TGTGCCAGCAGTGGGCAGGGGGCCCCGATCCACGAGCAGTACTTC.

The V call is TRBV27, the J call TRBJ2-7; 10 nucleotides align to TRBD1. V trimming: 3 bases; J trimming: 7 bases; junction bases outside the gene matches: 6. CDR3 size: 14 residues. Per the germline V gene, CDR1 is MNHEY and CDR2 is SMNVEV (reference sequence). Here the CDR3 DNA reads TGTGCCAGCAGTTTCGGGACAGGGGCAAGAGAGCAGTACTTC. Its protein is CASSFGTGAREQYF.

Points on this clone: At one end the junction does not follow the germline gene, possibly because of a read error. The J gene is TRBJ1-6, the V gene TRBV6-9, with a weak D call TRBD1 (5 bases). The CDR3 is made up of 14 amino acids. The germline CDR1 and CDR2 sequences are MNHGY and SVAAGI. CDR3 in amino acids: CASSYGQRDSPPHF. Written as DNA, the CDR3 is TGTGCCAGCAGTTACGGACAACGCGATTCACCCCCCCACTTT.

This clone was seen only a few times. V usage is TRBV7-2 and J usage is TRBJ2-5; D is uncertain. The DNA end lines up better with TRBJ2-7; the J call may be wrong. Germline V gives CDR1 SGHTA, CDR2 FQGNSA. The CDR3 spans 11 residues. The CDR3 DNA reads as TGTGCCAGCAGCTTCCTCTACGAGCAGTACTTC. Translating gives CASSFLYEQYF.

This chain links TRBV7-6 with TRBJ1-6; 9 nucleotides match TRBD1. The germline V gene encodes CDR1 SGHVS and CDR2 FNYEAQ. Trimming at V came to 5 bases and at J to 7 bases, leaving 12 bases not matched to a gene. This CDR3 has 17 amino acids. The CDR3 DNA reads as TGTGCCAGCAGCCCCCTTTACAGGGGGCGACGAAATTCACCCCTCCACTTT. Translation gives CASSPLYRGRRNSPLHF. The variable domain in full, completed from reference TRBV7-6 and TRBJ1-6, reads GAGVSQSPRYKVTKRGQDVALRCDPISGHVSLYWYRQALGQGPEFLTYFNYEAQQDKSGLPNDRFSAERPEGSISTLTIQRTEQRDSAMYRCASSPLYRGRRNSPLHFGNGTRLTVT.

The CDR3: CASSAGGAGELFF. The CDR3 region has the DNA TGTGCCAGCTCGGCGGGTGGTGCCGGGGAGCTGTTTTTT. The rearrangement links TRBV7-9 to TRBJ2-2; D possibly corresponds to TRBD2 (5 bases). Trimming shortened V by 8 bases and J by 6 bases, and 13 bases separated the two germline ends. CDR1 SEHNR and CDR2 FQNEAQ come from the germline V gene (reference sequence). This CDR3 has 13 residues.

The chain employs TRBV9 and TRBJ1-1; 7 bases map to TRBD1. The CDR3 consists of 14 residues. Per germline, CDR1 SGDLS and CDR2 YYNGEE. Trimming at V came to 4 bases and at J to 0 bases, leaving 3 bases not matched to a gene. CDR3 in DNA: TGTGCCAGCAGCCCACAGGGGATGAACACTGAAGCTTTCTTT. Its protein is CASSPQGMNTEAFF.

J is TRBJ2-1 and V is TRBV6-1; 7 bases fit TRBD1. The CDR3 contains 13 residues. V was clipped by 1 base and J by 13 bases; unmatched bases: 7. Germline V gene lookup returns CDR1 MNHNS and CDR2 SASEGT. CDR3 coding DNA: TGTGCCAGCAGTGAAGTGAACAGGGGTTTTCAGTTCTTC. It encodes CASSEVNRGFQFF.

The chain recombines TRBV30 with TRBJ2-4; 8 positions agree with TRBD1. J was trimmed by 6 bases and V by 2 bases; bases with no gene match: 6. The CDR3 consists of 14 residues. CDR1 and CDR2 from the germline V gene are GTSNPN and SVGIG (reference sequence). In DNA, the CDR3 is TGTGCCTGGAGTTCAGACAGGGGAATAAACATTCAGTACTTC. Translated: CAWSSDRGINIQYF.

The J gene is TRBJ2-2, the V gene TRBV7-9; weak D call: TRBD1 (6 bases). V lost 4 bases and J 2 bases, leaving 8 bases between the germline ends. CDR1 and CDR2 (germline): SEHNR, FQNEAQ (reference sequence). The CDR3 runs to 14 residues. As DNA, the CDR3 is TGTGCCAGCAGCTCGGACAGCAACACCGGGGAGCTGTTTTTT. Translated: CASSSDSNTGELFF.

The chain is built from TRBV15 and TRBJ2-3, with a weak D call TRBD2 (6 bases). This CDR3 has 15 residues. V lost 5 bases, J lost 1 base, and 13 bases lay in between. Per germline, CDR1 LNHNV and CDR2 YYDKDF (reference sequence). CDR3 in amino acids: CATSVTQRGTDTQYF. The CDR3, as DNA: TGTGCCACCAGCGTTACCCAGCGGGGCACAGATACGCAGTATTTT.

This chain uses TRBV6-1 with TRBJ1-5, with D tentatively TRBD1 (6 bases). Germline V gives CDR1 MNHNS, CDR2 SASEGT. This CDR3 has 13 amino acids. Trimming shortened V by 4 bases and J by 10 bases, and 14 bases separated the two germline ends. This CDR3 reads CASSGLSQGPQHF. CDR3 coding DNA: TGTGCCAGCAGTGGACTTTCACAGGGACCCCAGCATTTT.

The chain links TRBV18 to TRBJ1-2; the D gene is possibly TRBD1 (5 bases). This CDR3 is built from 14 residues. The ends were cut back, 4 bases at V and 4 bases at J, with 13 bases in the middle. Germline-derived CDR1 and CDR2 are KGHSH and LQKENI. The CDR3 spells CASSLTDSPYGYTF. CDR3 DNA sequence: TGTGCCAGCTCACTAACAGACAGCCCCTATGGCTACACCTTC.

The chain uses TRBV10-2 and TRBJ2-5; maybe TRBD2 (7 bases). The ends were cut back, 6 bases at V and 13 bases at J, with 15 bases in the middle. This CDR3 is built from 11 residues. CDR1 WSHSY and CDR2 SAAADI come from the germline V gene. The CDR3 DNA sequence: TGCGCCAGCAGCGGGGGGCGGCCGAGGTACTTC. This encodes CASSGGRPRYF.

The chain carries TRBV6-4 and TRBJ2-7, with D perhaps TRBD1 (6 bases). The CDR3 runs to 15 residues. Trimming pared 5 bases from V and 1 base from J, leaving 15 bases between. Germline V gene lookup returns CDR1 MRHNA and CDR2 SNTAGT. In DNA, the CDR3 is TGTGCCAGCAGTAAGCCCGGGACAATATCCTACGAGCAGTACTTC. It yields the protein CASSKPGTISYEQYF.

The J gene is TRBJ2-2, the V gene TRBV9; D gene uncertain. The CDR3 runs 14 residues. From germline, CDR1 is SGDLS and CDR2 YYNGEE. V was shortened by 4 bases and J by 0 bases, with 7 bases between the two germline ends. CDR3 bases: TGTGCCAGCAGCCCCCGTACGAACACCGGGGAGCTGTTTTTT. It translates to CASSPRTNTGELFF. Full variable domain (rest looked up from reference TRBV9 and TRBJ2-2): DSGVTQTPKHLITATGQRVTLRCSPRSGDLSVYWYQQSLDQGLQFLIQYYNGEERAKGNILERFSAQQFPDLHSELNLSSLELGDSALYFCASSPRTNTGELFFGEGSRLTVL.

The CDR3 region is CASSPTGGPQETQYF. Written as DNA, the CDR3 is TGTGCCAGCAGCCCTACGGGGGGGCCCCAAGAGACCCAGTACTTC. The rearrangement uses TRBV2 and TRBJ2-5; TRBD2 matches 8 bases. This CDR3 has 15 amino acids. V shed 6 bases and J 1 base; nucleotides not matched to a gene: 7. Germline CDR1 and CDR2: SNHLY and FYNNEI.

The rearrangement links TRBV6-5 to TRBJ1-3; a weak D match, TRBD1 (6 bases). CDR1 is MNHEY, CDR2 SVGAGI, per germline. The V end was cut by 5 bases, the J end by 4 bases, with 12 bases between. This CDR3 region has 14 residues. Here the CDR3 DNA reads TGTGCCAGCAGTAAGAGGGGGTCCGGAAACACCATATATTTT. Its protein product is CASSKRGSGNTIYF.